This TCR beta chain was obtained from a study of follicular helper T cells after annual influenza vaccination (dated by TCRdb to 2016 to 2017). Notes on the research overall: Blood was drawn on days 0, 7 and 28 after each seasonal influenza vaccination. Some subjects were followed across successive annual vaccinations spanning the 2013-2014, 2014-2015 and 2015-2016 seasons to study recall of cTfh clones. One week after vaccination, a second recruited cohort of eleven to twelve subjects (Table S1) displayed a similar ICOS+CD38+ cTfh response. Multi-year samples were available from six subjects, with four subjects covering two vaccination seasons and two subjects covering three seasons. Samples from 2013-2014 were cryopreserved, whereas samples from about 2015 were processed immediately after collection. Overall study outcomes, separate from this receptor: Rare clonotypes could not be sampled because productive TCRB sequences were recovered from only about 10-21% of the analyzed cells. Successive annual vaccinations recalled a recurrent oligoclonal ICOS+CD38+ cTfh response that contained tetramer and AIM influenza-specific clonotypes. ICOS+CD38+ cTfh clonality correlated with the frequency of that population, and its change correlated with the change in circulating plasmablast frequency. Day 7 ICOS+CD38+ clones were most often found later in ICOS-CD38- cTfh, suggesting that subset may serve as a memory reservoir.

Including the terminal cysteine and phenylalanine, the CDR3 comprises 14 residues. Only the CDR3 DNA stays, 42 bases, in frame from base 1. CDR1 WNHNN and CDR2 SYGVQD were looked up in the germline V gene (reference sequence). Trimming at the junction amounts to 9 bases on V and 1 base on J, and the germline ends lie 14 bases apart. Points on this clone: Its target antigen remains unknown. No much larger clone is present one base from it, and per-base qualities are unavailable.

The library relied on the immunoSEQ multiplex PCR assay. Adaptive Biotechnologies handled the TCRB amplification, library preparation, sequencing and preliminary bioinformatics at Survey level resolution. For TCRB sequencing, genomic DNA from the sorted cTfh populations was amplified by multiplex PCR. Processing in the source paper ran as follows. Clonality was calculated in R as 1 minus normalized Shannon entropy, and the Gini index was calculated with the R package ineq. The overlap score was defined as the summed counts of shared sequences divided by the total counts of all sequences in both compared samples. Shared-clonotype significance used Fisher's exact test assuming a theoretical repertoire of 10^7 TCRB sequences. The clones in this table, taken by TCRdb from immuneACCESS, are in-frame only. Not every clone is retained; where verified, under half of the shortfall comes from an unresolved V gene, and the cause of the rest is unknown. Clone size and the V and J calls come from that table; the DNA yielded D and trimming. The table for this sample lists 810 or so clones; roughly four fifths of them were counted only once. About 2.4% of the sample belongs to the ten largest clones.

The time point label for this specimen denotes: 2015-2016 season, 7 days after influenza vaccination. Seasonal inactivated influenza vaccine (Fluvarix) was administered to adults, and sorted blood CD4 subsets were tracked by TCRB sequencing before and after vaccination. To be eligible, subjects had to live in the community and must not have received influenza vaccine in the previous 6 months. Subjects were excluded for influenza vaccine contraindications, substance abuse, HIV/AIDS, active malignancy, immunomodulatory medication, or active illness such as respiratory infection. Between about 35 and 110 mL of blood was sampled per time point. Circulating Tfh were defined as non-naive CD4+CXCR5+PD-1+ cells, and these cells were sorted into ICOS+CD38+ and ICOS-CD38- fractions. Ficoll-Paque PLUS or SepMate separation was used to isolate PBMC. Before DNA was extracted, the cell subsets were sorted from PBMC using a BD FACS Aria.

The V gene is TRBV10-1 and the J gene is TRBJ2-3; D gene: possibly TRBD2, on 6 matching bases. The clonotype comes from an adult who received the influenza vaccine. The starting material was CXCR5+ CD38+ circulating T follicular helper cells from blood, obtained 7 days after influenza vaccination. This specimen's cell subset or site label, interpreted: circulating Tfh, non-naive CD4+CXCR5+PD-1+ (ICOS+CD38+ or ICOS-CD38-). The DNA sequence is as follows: TGCGCCAGATGCGCCCCGGGGGGCACAGATACGCAGTATTTT. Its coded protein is CARCAPGGTDTQYF.